This T cell receptor beta chain comes out of a study of OX40 agonist ivuxolimab in advanced cancers. General observations from the study: Some patients without response likewise showed low normalized clonal expansion.

The CDR3 extends over 19 amino acids. The V end lost 0 bases, the J end lost 4 bases, and 27 bases lay between the germline ends. Per the germline V gene, CDR1 is SQVTM and CDR2 is ANQGSEA. Worth noting for this clone: No antigen is known for it.

Measured with immunoSEQ multiplex PCR; TCRdb has only the in-frame clones, and not every one. The sample consists of 53,000 or so clones, nearly 95% of them appearing once. The sequences come from CD4+ or CD8+ T cells sorted from blood, collected in a trial of the OX40 agonist ivuxolimab. The TCR sequence derives from an adult with an advanced solid tumor such as melanoma, head and neck, liver or kidney cancer. This chain connects TRBV29-1 to TRBJ1-2, with no clear D. In DNA, the CDR3 is TGCAGCGTTGAAGATCGAACAGCTGATCGACCGCTACCTTTCTATGGCTACACCTTC. This translates into CSVEDRTADRPLPFYGYTF.